Detailed here is one T cell receptor beta chain. No cognate antigen has been identified for it. No base qualities exist here, and no much larger clone lies one base off it. V loses 4 bases, J loses 8 bases, and the germline ends lie 15 bases apart. The germline V gene specifies ENHRY as CDR1 and SYGVKD as CDR2. The CDR3 sequence holds 14 residues, the cysteine and phenylalanine included. Only CDR3 DNA remains: 42 bases, in frame from the first base. TCRbeta CDR3 regions were amplified from genomic DNA using the immunoSEQ Assay, a bias-controlled multiplex PCR. From the authors' description of their analysis: The number of nucleated cells in each sample was estimated by amplification of reference gene primers within the assay. Sequence reads were collapsed and filtered to measure the absolute abundance of every unique TCRbeta CDR3 rearrangement. Productive Simpson clonality was computed per sample as the square root of Simpson's diversity index over productive rearrangements. TCRdb carries this immuneACCESS record with in-frame sequences only. Its versions omit some clonotypes, under half of them owing to an unresolved V gene in the studies checked, with the rest unexplained. The V and J calls and clone size come from that table; D and trimming were worked out from the DNA. The sample yields more than 300,000 clones; roughly 91% were counted once. In total, the top ten clones hold around 1.2% of the sample.

The sample originates from a study of blood T cell repertoires in COVID-19 (dated by TCRdb to the early 2020s). Background on the whole study: Samples from collaborators originated in the United States, Italy and Spain and spanned both the acute and convalescent phases of COVID-19. The material from the prospective study consisted of cDNA or gDNA derived from T cells, B-cell-depleted T cells, or PBMCs. Subjects who had been exposed to COVID-19, were actively infected with it, or had recovered from it provided the deeply sampled blood TCRbeta repertoires that made up the dataset. The repertoires were released in a freely available public database meant as a resource for research on the immune response to SARS-CoV-2. Samples were obtained from the ongoing ImmuneRACE study (first 160 participants) and from 1,254 subjects provided by 6 global collaborators. The sample metadata nearly always contained a de-identified subject ID, COVID-19 status, age in years and sex. Where HLA class I and class II types were available, the types were taken from metadata supplied by the sample provider, not from assay-based typing. General conclusions and limits of the study: How much clinical and demographic metadata was included differed by source and by participant, and the metadata was provided uncurated.

Participants in the prospective study were enrolled through a virtual design, were aged roughly 18 to 100 years, and lived in under 25 United States geographic areas. To assign participants to cohorts, the prospective study relied on clinical history that participants themselves reported in a screening survey and a study questionnaire. For ImmuneRACE Cohort 3, a participant was defined as recovered based on two consecutive negative NP/OP PCR tests, clearance by a healthcare professional, or resolution of symptoms. In the prospective study, whole blood, serum and a nasopharyngeal or oropharyngeal swab were collected from each participant by mobile phlebotomists. Additional blood draws and questionnaires over a 2-month period could optionally be provided by prospective study participants. Before DNA extraction, prospective study blood samples were shipped either frozen or at room temperature.

The chain is made from TRBV10-3 and TRBJ1-3, with the D gene not confidently named. The sequence came from a woman under 30 who had recovered from COVID-19. The material sequenced was PBMCs or T cells enriched from blood (not recorded which). The CDR3 loop reads CAISGGASGHTIYF. DNA sequence: TGTGCCATCAGTGGGGGAGCCAGCGGGCACACCATATATTTT.